The TCR beta chain described here comes from a study of cytomegalovirus exposure and HLA in healthy donors (dated by TCRdb to 2017 to 2019). Background on the whole study: An earlier analysis of approximately 640 of the donors reported about 250 Gb of sequence data and some 120 million unique TCR beta sequences from 150 million to 200 million T cells. About 280 gigabases of sequencing data and 70 million to 95 million unique TCR sequences made up an early release that covered 500 to 650 HLA-typed donors. Of the 300 to 500 genotyped donors, less than 90% were placed in the genetic ancestry cluster associated with self-reported Caucasian donors. The study was designed to test whether signatures of past pathogen exposure could be identified by cataloging public T cell receptors. The study profiled the T cell repertoires of about 640 subjects by immunosequencing and related them to cytomegalovirus serostatus. Along with the roughly 670-subject first cohort, a separate validation cohort of about 110 different subjects was used. High-throughput TCR immunosequencing, statistical association of individual TCRs with disease status, and machine learning were combined to predict cytomegalovirus infection status. A later analysis re-examined previously published TCR beta repertoires from several hundred donors and added high-resolution HLA genotyping to investigate patterns of TCR occurrence. In the later analysis, no new phenotypic data were used to find candidate immune exposures; instead, reliance was placed on TCR beta sequences and their occurrence across donors. An earlier analysis of several hundred of the donors applied high-throughput TCR beta sequencing to assess whether each TCR beta V gene segment acted as functional or pseudogenic. Alongside the repertoire data, information on donor age, sex, ethnicity and CMV serostatus was compiled. A later genetic analysis took genome-wide SNP genotypes for about 65% of the 666 donors and used that subset as a discovery cohort. Every repertoire in the discovery cohort had been generated on one and the same sequencing platform. Class I and class II HLA loci were covered by the typing at four-digit resolution. Typing coverage differed by locus: A, B, C, DRB1 and DQB1 were typed in about 620-630 donors, DQA1 in 522, DPA1 in approximately 610, and DPB1 in approximately 450. Five DR-DQ haplotypes were treated as single units for association and clustering because of strong linkage in the cohort. Among a few hundred genotyped donors of the cohort, an average of about 240,000 unique TCR beta nucleotide sequences were sequenced per donor, roughly 18% of them non-productive.

The cohort consisted of 666 healthy bone marrow donors. At the time of sampling, every cohort member was nominally healthy, though immune exposures that went unrecorded were likely present. The donor tested CMV seronegative, placing the donor among the 352 seronegative members of the cohort. Each donor provided a peripheral blood sample, and peripheral blood mononuclear cells were used for TCR beta sequencing. Genomic DNA was extracted from the blood cell samples with the Qiagen DNeasy Blood Extraction Kit. In the germline V gene, CDR1 corresponds to MDHEN and CDR2 to SYDVKM. The CDR3 starts with the cysteine, ends with the phenylalanine, and has 17 residues. The only DNA kept is the CDR3, 51 bases in frame from the first base. V trim: 3 bases; J trim: 2 bases; unmatched bases: 7. What the work shows at the level of the full study, not this receptor alone: According to a later analysis, most CMV-associated TCR beta chains appeared to be HLA-restricted, and the HLA associations seemed to be driven largely by CMV exposure. In a later genetic analysis, fewer N-insertions in productive TCRs were reported among donors in an Asian-associated ancestry cluster than the roughly 700-donor mean. Roughly uniform sequencing depth across donors was assumed in presence/absence analyses, although this assumption may not hold. A further reported finding was that TCR beta sequences accurately predicted the HLA-A and HLA-B alleles for most subjects in the first cohort. An association between a missense DCLRE1C variant and V-gene and J-gene trimming of TCR beta chains was found in a later genetic analysis and replicated in an independent cohort. A cluster of highly shared sequence variants was judged likely to be a technical artifact of the sequencing pipeline. Across donors, most TCR sequences were observed very rarely, whereas some public TCRs were present in many individuals. Correlated functional status among segregating V segments might reflect linkage disequilibrium, but an unknown experimental factor could not be ruled out. About 17 rarely observed V segments, including chromosome 9 orphons, were excluded from the earlier analysis of just under 600 of the donors because counts were too low. In the study, roughly 160 TCR beta chains were listed as associated with cytomegalovirus. CMV serostatus was the only immune exposure information available for the cohort. A later analysis found that TCR association rates varied across HLA loci, with DRB1 alleles showing the most associated TCRs and HLA-C alleles the fewest. A later analysis associated 15,000 to 20,000 TCR beta sequences with specific HLA alleles at a false discovery rate of 0.05. In this cohort, only TCR beta chains were sequenced, and detectable features were limited by the absence of alpha or paired-chain data. In an earlier analysis of some 540 of the donors, most TCR beta V segments appeared in productive rearrangements about 87% or about 30% of the time, broadly matching IMGT annotations. The classifier was reported to diagnose cytomegalovirus status with high specificity and sensitivity in both the original and validation cohorts. Assigning TCR associations to individual alleles was difficult when HLA alleles, especially DR and DQ, strongly co-occurred. In a later analysis, HLA-associated TCR beta chains showed more clonal expansion and lower generation probabilities than non-associated chains that were equally common. According to a later analysis, parvovirus B19, influenza, CMV and Epstein-Barr virus appeared linked to several top co-occurrence clusters. According to the authors, the approach could potentially be generalized to other disease states and immunological phenotypes. Some IMGT-functional V segments, including TRBV6-2 and TRBV6-3, could not be distinguished by the 87-base-pair reads and were therefore excluded. Because HLA typing was unavailable for some donors at each locus, only the typed subset was used in association tests. A few of the identified cytomegalovirus-associated TCR beta chains were confirmed in vitro to be specific for cytomegalovirus antigens.

As regards this clone: No antigen is known for it. No much larger clone exists at a distance of one base, and base qualities are not known.

Libraries came from the immunoSEQ multiplex PCR assay. For the multiplex PCR, a mixture combining 60 forward primers for TCR Vbeta segments and 13 reverse primers for TCR Jbeta segments was used. Amplification of the CDR3 region of rearranged TCR beta genes was performed with a multiplex PCR assay on genomic DNA. The amplified TCR beta libraries were sequenced on the Illumina HiSeq System as 87-base-pair reads. The paper's data handling went like this. Across the 600 to 700 repertoires, a later analysis counted 78 million or so unique TCR beta chains, around 11 million of which were shared by at least two donors. To remove PCR and sequencing errors, raw reads were error-corrected and collapsed into unique sequences using a nearest-neighbor algorithm that merged closely related sequences. V, D and J gene segments were assigned by aligning CDR3 sequences to IMGT reference sequences. For a sequence to be retained, at least a six-nucleotide match to both a V gene segment and a J gene segment was required. A rearrangement counted as productive if the CDR3 had no stop codons and remained in frame with V and J, and every other rearrangement counted as non-productive. Following IMGT convention, CDR3 was defined as the stretch from the second conserved V-encoded cysteine up to the conserved J-encoded phenylalanine. Sequences without an unambiguous match to a single V gene segment were excluded from the earlier analysis of 450 to 650 of the donors. In an earlier analysis of a few hundred of the donors, a V segment was called functional when productive rearrangements were above 56.7%, and segregating when the standard deviation between donors exceeded 5%. To diagnose cytomegalovirus status from the catalog of TCR beta chain sequences, a statistical classification framework was built. V and J gene assignment, in a later analysis, came from comparing TCR nucleotide sequences with IMGT/GENE-DB human TR gene sequences. A later analysis assigned CDR3 sequences and most-parsimonious VDJ recombination scenarios with the TCRdist pipeline. In a later analysis, each TCR beta chain was defined by its CDR3 amino acid sequence together with its V-gene family, and reads lacking a unique V-gene family were excluded. To address suspected cross-contamination and a sequencing artifact, a later analysis removed 450 to 700 highly shared, low-generation-probability nucleotide sequences. For each public chain, a later analysis derived a clonal expansion index from normalized ranks of inferred template counts within each repertoire. Generation probabilities in a later analysis came from a VDJ recombination model fitted to out-of-frame rearrangements, and those results were checked against IGoR. In a later analysis, TCR-TCR, TCR-HLA and TCR-CMV co-occurrence was scored with hypergeometric tests, and a repertoire-size bias correction was applied to TCR pairs. To estimate false discovery rates, a later analysis permuted the HLA or CMV assignments 20 times. In a later analysis, co-occurring TCRs were grouped with DBSCAN, and TCRdist sequence similarity was added when clustering was performed within HLA-allele-positive subsets. For co-occurrence clustering, repertoires with fewer than 30,000 or more than 120,000 public chains were excluded, along with about five repertoires with anomalous nucleotide sharing. TCRdb re-hosts the immuneACCESS table, in-frame sequences only. Its copies lack some clones; in the studies checked, an unresolved V gene accounts for under half of them, and the cause for the rest is not known. V and J calls and clone size are given by that table; D and trimming were obtained from the DNA. This sample holds around 130,000 clones; 65% to 90% were observed only once. Clones ranked in the top ten supply 1% to 1.5% of the sample.

This clonotype was obtained from a girl aged 2-10 years in good health and CMV-seronegative. The chain uses TRBV28 and TRBJ1-5, and 10 junctional nucleotides match TRBD1. Sequenced sample: PBMCs. CDR3 reads: CASSFRQGARGNQPQHF. The DNA sequence is as follows: TGTGCCAGCAGTTTTAGACAGGGGGCCAGGGGCAATCAGCCCCAGCATTTT. The CDR3 plus the reference TRBV28 and TRBJ1-5 genes for the other parts give the full variable domain: DVKVTQSSRYLVKRTGEKVFLECVQDMDHENMFWYRQDPGLGLRLIYFSYDVKMKEKGDIPEGYSVSREKKERFSLILESASTNQTSMYLCASSFRQGARGNQPQHFGDGTRLSIL.